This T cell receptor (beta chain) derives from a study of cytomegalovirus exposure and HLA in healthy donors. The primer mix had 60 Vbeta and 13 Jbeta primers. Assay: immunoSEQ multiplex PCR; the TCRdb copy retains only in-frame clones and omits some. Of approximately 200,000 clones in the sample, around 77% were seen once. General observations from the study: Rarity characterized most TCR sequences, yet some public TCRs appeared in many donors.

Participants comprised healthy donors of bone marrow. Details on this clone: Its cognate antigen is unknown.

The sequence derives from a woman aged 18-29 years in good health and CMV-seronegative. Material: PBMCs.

The CDR3 loop is CASSLDRQESSGANVLTF. The CDR3 DNA reads TGTGCCAGCAGCTTAGACAGGCAGGAGAGCTCTGGGGCCAACGTCCTGACTTTC. The genes are TRBV7-8 and TRBJ2-6, with a tentative D call TRBD1 (5 bases). This CDR3 is 18 amino acids long. The V end lost 1 base, the J end lost 0 bases, and 13 bases lay between the germline ends. From germline, CDR1 is SGHVS and CDR2 FQNEAQ.